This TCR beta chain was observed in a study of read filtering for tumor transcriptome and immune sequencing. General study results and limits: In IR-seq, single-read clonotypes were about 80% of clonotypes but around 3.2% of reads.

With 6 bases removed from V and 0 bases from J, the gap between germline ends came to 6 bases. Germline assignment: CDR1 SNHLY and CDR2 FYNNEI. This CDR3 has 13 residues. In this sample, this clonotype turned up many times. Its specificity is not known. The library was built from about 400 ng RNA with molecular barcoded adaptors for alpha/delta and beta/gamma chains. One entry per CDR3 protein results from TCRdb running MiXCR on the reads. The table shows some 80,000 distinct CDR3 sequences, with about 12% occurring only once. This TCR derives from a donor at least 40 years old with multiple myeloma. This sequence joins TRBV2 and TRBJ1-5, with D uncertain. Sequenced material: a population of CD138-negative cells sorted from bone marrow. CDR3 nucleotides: TGTGCCAGCAGGCGAGATAGCAATCAGCCCCAGCATTTT. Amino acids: CASRRDSNQPQHF.